The 8 T cell receptor beta chains below come from one sample, sequenced in a study of blood T cells in healthy people across ages. It was with a sample-barcoded 5' primer and a J-beta primer mix that a second PCR of about 7 to 12 cycles was run. In TCRdb, the 5' RACE reads were re-called with MiXCR into one record per CDR3 protein. The data show about 680,000 distinct CDR3 sequences, around 45% seen once. The sample taken for sequencing was blood. The receptors come from a woman aged 60-75 years in good health.

As DNA, the CDR3 is TGTGCCAGCTCACCACCGGCTGGGAGCCATGAGCAGTACTTC. This codes for CASSPPAGSHEQYF. The V gene is TRBV18, the J gene TRBJ2-5; a possible D gene is TRBD2 (5 bases). This CDR3 contains 14 residues. CDR1 and CDR2 (germline): KGHSH, LQKENI. V was cut by 0 bases and J by 11 bases, with 16 bases left in between.

This clonotype was found a few times. V is TRBV12-3 or TRBV12-4 and J is TRBJ1-2; D is undetermined. There are 12 residues in the CDR3. V was clipped by 6 bases and J by 6 bases, with 11 bases between them. The CDR3 spells CASSPRKDGYTF. The CDR3 nucleotides are TGTGCCAGCAGCCCTAGAAAGGATGGCTACACCTTC.

This clonotype occurred a few times. V usage is TRBV20-1 and J usage is TRBJ2-4; D is unclear. The CDR3 covers 11 residues. Germline V gene sequence: CDR1 DFQATT, CDR2 SNEGSKA (reference sequence). V lost 0 bases to trimming and J lost 7 bases, with 4 bases between them. The CDR3 loop reads CSAREGNIQYF. CDR3 nucleotide sequence: TGCAGTGCTAGAGAGGGGAACATTCAGTACTTC.

This chain connects TRBV6-1 to TRBJ1-6, with 12 bases fitting TRBD1. This CDR3 region has 17 residues. V shed 6 bases, J shed 9 bases, and the junction held 12 bases outside the gene matches. CDR1 is MNHNS and CDR2 is SASEGT in the germline V gene. This chain's CDR3 is CASRTGTGGGFGSPLHF. DNA of the CDR3: TGTGCCAGCAGAACCGGGACAGGGGGCGGTTTTGGTTCACCCCTCCACTTT.

This clonotype was seen a handful of times. The chain employs TRBV2 and TRBJ2-1; 10 positions agree with TRBD2. The junction had 2 bases not matched to a gene; V was cut back by 8 bases and J by 4 bases. This CDR3 is 13 amino acids long. CDR1 is SNHLY, CDR2 FYNNEI, per germline. The CDR3 bases are TGTGCCAGCGGACTAGCGGCATACAATGAGCAGTTCTTC. This codes for CASGLAAYNEQFF.

This chain joins TRBV5-1 and TRBJ2-5; no firm D call. Germline V lookup: CDR1 SGHRS, CDR2 YFSETQ. The CDR3 loop spans 12 amino acids. V was pared by 4 bases and J by 4 bases, with 8 bases between. The CDR3 here is CASSVEIETQYF. DNA for the CDR3: TGCGCCAGCAGCGTGGAAATAGAGACCCAGTACTTC.

CDR3 bases: TGTGCCTGCCTGAGACTACAGCCCTACAATGAGCAGTTCTTC. It is translated as CACLRLQPYNEQFF. The chain combines TRBV30 with TRBJ2-1, with D perhaps TRBD2 (5 bases). The ends were cut back, 6 bases at V and 2 bases at J, with 14 bases in the middle. This CDR3 contains 14 residues. Germline V gene sequence: CDR1 GTSNPN, CDR2 SVGIG (reference sequence).

V usage is TRBV29-1 and J usage is TRBJ2-6; D is unclear. The CDR3 has 13 residues. Trimming left V 4 bases short and J 4 bases short, with 8 bases between. The germline V gene has CDR1 SQVTM and CDR2 ANQGSEA. The CDR3 DNA is TGCAGCGTTGGGAAATGGGGGGCCAACGTCCTGACTTTC. Translation gives CSVGKWGANVLTF.